This T cell receptor beta chain was identified in a study of PD-L1 blockade in urothelial cancer. The overall study: Patients, treated from 2014 onward, received atezolizumab 1,200 mg intravenously every 3 weeks. Bladder-origin urothelial cancer in males described most of the 29 patients. Treatment start was followed by blood analysis at 3 weeks (second dose) and again at 6 weeks.

Assay used: immunoSEQ multiplex PCR; TCRdb lists only in-frame clones, some missing. Found here are 46,000 or so clones, 70% to 90% of them singletons; the top ten hold approximately 7.1%. Sampling of each patient yielded between 1 and 8 specimens, collected pretreatment and on-treatment. Sample: PBMCs, taken around atezolizumab (anti-PD-L1) treatment. The TCR sequence derives from a man between 60 and 70 years old with urothelial cancer.

The CDR3 reads CASRGGAIRINNSPLHF. In nucleotides, the CDR3 is TGTGCCAGTAGAGGAGGAGCAATCCGGATTAATAATTCACCCCTCCACTTT. The chain employs TRBV25-1 and TRBJ1-6; D call uncertain. V was pared by 9 bases and J by 5 bases, with 23 bases between. The V gene's germline CDR1 is MGHDK and CDR2 SYGVNS. This CDR3 is built from 17 residues. Variable domain in full (rest from reference TRBV25-1 and TRBJ1-6): EADIYQTPRYLVIGTGKKITLECSQTMGHDKMYWYQQDPGMELHLIHYSYGVNSTEKGDLSSESTVSRIRTEHFPLTLESARPSHTSQYLCASRGGAIRINNSPLHFGNGTRLTVT.